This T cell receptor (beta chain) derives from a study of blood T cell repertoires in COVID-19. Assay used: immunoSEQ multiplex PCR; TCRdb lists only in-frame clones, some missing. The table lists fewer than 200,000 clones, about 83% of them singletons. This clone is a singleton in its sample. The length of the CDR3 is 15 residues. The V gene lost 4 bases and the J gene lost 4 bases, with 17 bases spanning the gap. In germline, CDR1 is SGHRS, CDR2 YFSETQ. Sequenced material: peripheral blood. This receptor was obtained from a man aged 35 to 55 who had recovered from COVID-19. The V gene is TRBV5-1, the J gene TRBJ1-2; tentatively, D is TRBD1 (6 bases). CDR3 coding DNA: TGCGCCAGCAGCATAGATACAGGGACCTTCTATGGCTACACCTTC. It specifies CASSIDTGTFYGYTF.